Shown below are 12 T cell receptor beta chains from a single sample sequenced in a study of blood T cell repertoires in COVID-19. Method: immunoSEQ multiplex PCR; TCRdb's copy keeps in-frame clones and lacks some. The profile shows about 250,000 clones, 70% to 90% of them singletons. Sequences were obtained from peripheral blood. Source of these receptors: a woman aged 30 to 39 with active or convalescent COVID-19.

The V call is TRBV10-1, the J call TRBJ2-5, with TRBD2 matching over 7 bases. Germline V gene data show CDR1 as WNHNN and CDR2 as SYGVQD (reference sequence). The CDR3 sequence is 14 residues long. J gave up 6 bases and V 0 bases, and 4 bases lay outside the gene matches. CDR3 sequence reads: CASSESWGGKTQYF. The CDR3 DNA reads as TGCGCCAGCAGTGAGTCGTGGGGGGGGAAGACCCAGTACTTC.

This clone was picked up one time. This sequence joins TRBV9 and TRBJ1-3; D ambiguous. V was trimmed by 5 bases and J by 1 base, leaving 10 bases between them. Germline assignment: CDR1 SGDLS and CDR2 YYNGEE. This CDR3 contains 14 residues. The CDR3 sequence is CASREDLSGNTIYF. CDR3 nucleotide sequence: TGTGCCAGCAGGGAGGATCTATCTGGAAACACCATATATTTT.

In its sample, this clone was seen once. The rearrangement joins TRBV9 to TRBJ2-3; D remains unclear. Germline assignment: CDR1 SGDLS and CDR2 YYNGEE. The V end lost 0 bases, the J end lost 4 bases, and 6 bases lay between the germline ends. This CDR3 is built from 13 residues. The CDR3 is CASSVVSADTQYF. In DNA, the CDR3 is TGTGCCAGCAGCGTAGTTTCCGCAGATACGCAGTATTTT.

This clone was recorded once. V and J are TRBV28 and TRBJ2-7, with D tentatively TRBD2 (7 bases). The CDR3 extends over 16 amino acids. Trimming stripped 2 bases from V and 2 bases from J, with 16 bases between. Germline V gene data show CDR1 as MDHEN and CDR2 as SYDVKM. CDR3 amino acids: CASSLPGGAVTYEQYF. CDR3 nucleotide sequence: TGTGCCAGCAGTTTACCTGGGGGGGCAGTTACCTACGAGCAGTACTTC.

The chain links TRBV3-1 (or the pseudogene TRBV3-2) to TRBJ2-3; no clear D gene. Trimming stripped 1 base from V and 1 base from J, with 3 bases between. This CDR3 region has 13 residues. Per germline, CDR1 LGHDT and CDR2 YNNKEL (reference sequence). The CDR3 nucleotides are TGTGCCAGCAGCCAAGGGCGCACAGATACGCAGTATTTT. It encodes CASSQGRTDTQYF.

This chain uses TRBV27 with TRBJ2-7; 7 bases line up with TRBD1. The CDR3 is 17 residues long. V was pared by 4 bases and J by 3 bases, with 15 bases of the junction left unmatched. From germline, CDR1 is MNHEY and CDR2 SMNVEV (reference sequence). The CDR3 DNA reads TGTGCCAGCAGTTCCCGGGGTGCCCGGGACAGCTTCTACGAGCAGTACTTC. Translation: CASSSRGARDSFYEQYF.

The rearrangement links TRBV3-1 (or the pseudogene TRBV3-2) to TRBJ2-7; tentatively, D is TRBD1 (5 bases). The CDR3 sequence is 20 residues long. Germline CDR1 and CDR2: LGHDT and YNNKEL (reference sequence). Trimming shortened V by 0 bases and J by 5 bases, and 29 bases separated the two germline ends. The CDR3 DNA reads TGTGCCAGCAGCCAAGAACGCCACAATGGGCAGGGCCCTTGCTTCCACGAGCAGTACTTC. It translates to CASSQERHNGQGPCFHEQYF.

The rearrangement uses TRBV6-4 and TRBJ2-3, with 15 bases that match TRBD2. The V gene end was trimmed by 6 bases and the J gene end by 3 bases; junction bases not matched to a gene: 7. The germline gives CDR1 MRHNA, CDR2 SNTAGT. The CDR3 has 17 residues. The CDR3 DNA reads as TGTGCCAGCAGCCCCGGACTAGCGGGGGGGCCAACAGATACGCAGTATTTT. Translated, it gives CASSPGLAGGPTDTQYF.

This chain links TRBV14 with TRBJ2-7, with 9 bases matching TRBD2. The length of the CDR3 is 15 residues. Trimming removed 2 bases from V and 0 bases from J; junction bases left unmatched: 2. CDR1 SGHDN and CDR2 FVKESK come from the germline V gene. CDR3 bases: TGTGCCAGCAGCCAAAAGCGGGGGGTCTCCTACGAGCAGTACTTC. This gives the protein CASSQKRGVSYEQYF. The whole variable domain, remainder taken from reference TRBV14 and TRBJ2-7, is EAGVTQFPSHSVIEKGQTVTLRCDPISGHDNLYWYRRVMGKEIKFLLHFVKESKQDESGMPNNRFLAERTGGTYSTLKVQPAELEDSGVYFCASSQKRGVSYEQYFGPGTRLTVT.

The genes are TRBV19 and TRBJ2-2; 7 nucleotides align to TRBD1. From germline, CDR1 is LNHDA and CDR2 SQIVND (reference sequence). V shed 6 bases, J shed 6 bases, and the junction held 10 bases outside the gene matches. This CDR3 region has 15 residues. The CDR3 DNA reads as TGTGCCAGTAGACCTACAGGGGTAGGGGCCGGGGAGCTGTTTTTT. This sequence encodes CASRPTGVGAGELFF.

J is TRBJ1-4 and V is TRBV5-1, with a weak D call TRBD1 (6 bases). Germline lookup yields CDR1 SGHRS and CDR2 YFSETQ. The CDR3 is 15 residues long. V was cut by 2 bases and J by 7 bases, with 15 bases left in between. As DNA, the CDR3 is TGCGCCAGCAGCTTCACAGGGAGTAAGGGTGAAAAACTGTTTTTT. Protein product: CASSFTGSKGEKLFF.

The chain recombines TRBV5-4 with TRBJ2-3, with D perhaps TRBD2 (6 bases). V lost 1 base and J 0 bases, leaving 9 bases between the germline ends. From germline, CDR1 is SGHNT and CDR2 YYREEE (reference sequence). The CDR3 has 15 amino acids. CDR3: CASSLRRGSTDTQYF. In DNA form, the CDR3 reads TGTGCCAGCAGCTTGCGGCGGGGTAGCACAGATACGCAGTATTTT.